The rows below give T cell receptor beta chains drawn from one sample of a study of T cell repertoires in cytomegalovirus infection. TCRdb recomputed calls from the reads with MiXCR, one row per CDR3 protein. The data contain about 360,000 distinct CDR3 sequences, 18% of them seen just once; the ten biggest clones take up less than 9.5%. Sequencing was performed on PBMCs. These receptors all come from a human donor in good health (CMV status not recorded). Some clones in this sample may be carry-over from other donors' samples. Each CDR3 is given with its conserved first and last residue. The order of the fields is D gene, clone size, V gene, J gene, CDR3 DNA, CDR3 protein. D genes are given only for firm matches. Expanded clones are given a class, and other clones once, few, many or no size at all.

D gene: TRBD2; clone size: .; V gene: TRBV10-3; J gene: TRBJ2-7; CDR3 DNA: TGTGCCGTCGTTGCGGGAGGGCCTTTGTACGAGCAGTACTTC; CDR3 protein: CAVVAGGPLYEQYF
D gene: .; clone size: .; V gene: TRBV7-8; J gene: TRBJ2-2; CDR3 DNA: TGTGCCAGCAACCCCGGGGAGCTGTTTTTT; CDR3 protein: CASNPGELFF
D gene: .; clone size: .; V gene: TRBV9; J gene: TRBJ2-6; CDR3 DNA: TGTGCCAGCACAGGGGGGGCGTCTGAGGCCAACGTCCTGACTTTC; CDR3 protein: CASTGGASEANVLTF
D gene: TRBD2; clone size: many; V gene: TRBV7-9; J gene: TRBJ2-1; CDR3 DNA: TGTGCCAGCAGCTTAATGGGACTAGCGGAACACAATGAGCAGTTCTTC; CDR3 protein: CASSLMGLAEHNEQFF
D gene: TRBD1; clone size: many; V gene: TRBV7-9; J gene: TRBJ1-3; CDR3 DNA: TGTGCCAGCAGCTTGACTGGGACAGCTTCTGGAAACACCATATATTTT; CDR3 protein: CASSLTGTASGNTIYF
D gene: TRBD1; clone size: .; V gene: TRBV4-2; J gene: TRBJ1-1; CDR3 DNA: TGTGCCAGCAGCCAAGAGGATATCAGGGGGAGGTGGGACACTGAAGCTTTCTTT; CDR3 protein: CASSQEDIRGRWDTEAFF
D gene: TRBD1; clone size: .; V gene: TRBV28; J gene: TRBJ1-2; CDR3 DNA: TGTGCCAGCAGCTCGAAGAGGGGGCCGGGCTATGGCTACACCTTC; CDR3 protein: CASSSKRGPGYGYTF
D gene: TRBD1; clone size: .; V gene: TRBV10-3; J gene: TRBJ1-2; CDR3 DNA: TGTGCCATCAGGTGGACAGGAGGAAGTTATGGCTACACCTTC; CDR3 protein: CAIRWTGGSYGYTF
D gene: TRBD1; clone size: .; V gene: TRBV12-3/TRBV12-4; J gene: TRBJ1-2; CDR3 DNA: TGTGCCAGCAGTTTCTCGAACAGGGGGCCCGATGGCTACACCTTC; CDR3 protein: CASSFSNRGPDGYTF
D gene: .; clone size: many; V gene: TRBV7-2; J gene: TRBJ1-2; CDR3 DNA: TGTGCCAGCACCTCAGTTACAAGGACATCTAACTATGGCTACACCTTC; CDR3 protein: CASTSVTRTSNYGYTF
D gene: .; clone size: few; V gene: TRBV19; J gene: TRBJ2-3; CDR3 DNA: TGTGCCAGTAGCCTCTCGGGGGCAGGAGGTGTCACAGATACGCAGTATTTT; CDR3 protein: CASSLSGAGGVTDTQYF
D gene: .; clone size: few; V gene: TRBV20-1; J gene: TRBJ2-7; CDR3 DNA: TGCAGTGCTAGTTTCGTTCCCCACTACGAGCAGTACTTC; CDR3 protein: CSASFVPHYEQYF
D gene: .; clone size: many; V gene: TRBV7-2; J gene: TRBJ2-3; CDR3 DNA: TGTGCAAGCGCGAGTTCTTATACGCAGTATTTT; CDR3 protein: CASASSYTQYF
D gene: .; clone size: few; V gene: TRBV19; J gene: TRBJ2-5; CDR3 DNA: TGTGCCAGTAGTTCGTCCGTCCAAGAGACCCAGTACTTC; CDR3 protein: CASSSSVQETQYF
D gene: TRBD2; clone size: many; V gene: TRBV7-2; J gene: TRBJ2-5; CDR3 DNA: TGTGCCAGCAGCTTAAGGGGGACTAGAGAGACCCAGTACTTC; CDR3 protein: CASSLRGTRETQYF
D gene: TRBD1; clone size: many; V gene: TRBV12-3/TRBV12-4; J gene: TRBJ1-6; CDR3 DNA: TGTGCCAGCGGCTACCCGGACAGGGGGGCACCCCTCCACTTT; CDR3 protein: CASGYPDRGAPLHF
D gene: TRBD2; clone size: .; V gene: TRBV7-9; J gene: TRBJ2-7; CDR3 DNA: TGTGCCAGCAGCCAAGAGGCTAGCGGGGGCCACGAGCAGTACTTC; CDR3 protein: CASSQEASGGHEQYF
D gene: TRBD1; clone size: .; V gene: TRBV5-1; J gene: TRBJ2-7; CDR3 DNA: TGCGCCAGCAGCCCGACAGGGGGCATGGGCTACGAGCAGTACTTC; CDR3 protein: CASSPTGGMGYEQYF
D gene: TRBD1; clone size: many; V gene: TRBV7-2; J gene: TRBJ2-5; CDR3 DNA: TGTGCCAGCAGCGAGGCGTTATCGACAGGGTTCCGGCAAGAGACCCAGTACTTC; CDR3 protein: CASSEALSTGFRQETQYF
D gene: .; clone size: many; V gene: TRBV12-3/TRBV12-4; J gene: TRBJ2-1; CDR3 DNA: TGTGCCAGCAGTTTAGCGGGGGGGCCGGGGAATGAGCAGTTCTTC; CDR3 protein: CASSLAGGPGNEQFF
D gene: .; clone size: many; V gene: TRBV7-8; J gene: TRBJ1-5; CDR3 DNA: TGTGCCAGCAGCTTATTTTGGCAGCGATCAGCCCAAGCTAGCAATCAGCCCCAGCATTTT; CDR3 protein: CASSLFWQRSAQASNQPQHF
D gene: TRBD1; clone size: many; V gene: TRBV7-6; J gene: TRBJ2-7; CDR3 DNA: TGTGCCAGCAGCTCTAGGGGACAGGGGGGCTCCTACGAGCAGTACTTC; CDR3 protein: CASSSRGQGGSYEQYF
D gene: TRBD2; clone size: many; V gene: TRBV28; J gene: TRBJ2-3; CDR3 DNA: TGTGCCAGCAGCCTAGCGGGGCCTCGCACAGATACGCAGTATTTT; CDR3 protein: CASSLAGPRTDTQYF
D gene: .; clone size: many; V gene: TRBV7-2; J gene: TRBJ1-1; CDR3 DNA: TGTGCCAGCAGCTTAGCCTGGGGTGCCACTGAAGCTTTCTTT; CDR3 protein: CASSLAWGATEAFF
D gene: .; clone size: few; V gene: TRBV12-3/TRBV12-4; J gene: TRBJ1-4; CDR3 DNA: TGTGCCAGCAGTGCCGGACTAGGGCCTGAAAAACTGTTTTTT; CDR3 protein: CASSAGLGPEKLFF
D gene: .; clone size: many; V gene: TRBV5-1; J gene: TRBJ2-3; CDR3 DNA: TGCGCCAGCAGTATGGGGGGACGGGCAGATACGCAGTATTTT; CDR3 protein: CASSMGGRADTQYF
D gene: .; clone size: few; V gene: TRBV15; J gene: TRBJ2-5; CDR3 DNA: TGTGCCACCAGCAGCGACCTTGAAGCGCCCAAAGAGACCCAGTACTTC; CDR3 protein: CATSSDLEAPKETQYF
D gene: TRBD1; clone size: .; V gene: TRBV12-3/TRBV12-4; J gene: TRBJ2-1; CDR3 DNA: TGTGCCAGCAGCCCCAGGGGGTGGAATGAGCAGTTCTTC; CDR3 protein: CASSPRGWNEQFF
D gene: TRBD2; clone size: few; V gene: TRBV27; J gene: TRBJ2-1; CDR3 DNA: TGTGCCAGCAGTTTAGTGGGGGGGAATGGACGGGATGAGCAGTTCTTC; CDR3 protein: CASSLVGGNGRDEQFF
D gene: .; clone size: many; V gene: TRBV7-8; J gene: TRBJ1-5; CDR3 DNA: TGTGCCAGCAGCTTAGATATAGGGTATAGGTGGCCCCAGCATTTT; CDR3 protein: CASSLDIGYRWPQHF
D gene: TRBD2; clone size: few; V gene: TRBV30; J gene: TRBJ2-1; CDR3 DNA: TGTGGACTAGCGGGATACAATGAGCAGTTCTTC; CDR3 protein: CGLAGYNEQFF